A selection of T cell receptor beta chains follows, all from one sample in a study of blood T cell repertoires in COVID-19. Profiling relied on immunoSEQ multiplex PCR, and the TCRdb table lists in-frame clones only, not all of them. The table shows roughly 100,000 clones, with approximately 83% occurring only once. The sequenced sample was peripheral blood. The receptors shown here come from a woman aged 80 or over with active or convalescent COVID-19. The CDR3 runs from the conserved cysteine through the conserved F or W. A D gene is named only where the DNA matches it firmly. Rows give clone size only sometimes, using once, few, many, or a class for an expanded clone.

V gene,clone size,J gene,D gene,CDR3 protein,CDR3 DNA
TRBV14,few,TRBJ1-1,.,CASSSYMNTEAFF,TGTGCCAGCAGCTCTTACATGAACACTGAAGCTTTCTTT
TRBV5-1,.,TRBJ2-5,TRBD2,CASTGGTAQETQYF,TGCGCCAGCACCGGGGGGACGGCGCAAGAGACCCAGTACTTC
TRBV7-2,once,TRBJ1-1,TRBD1,CASSPTRRGQTEAFF,TGTGCCAGCAGCCCGACGCGCAGGGGGCAGACTGAAGCTTTCTTT
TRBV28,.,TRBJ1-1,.,CASSSGATGNTEAFF,TGTGCCAGCAGTTCTGGGGCCACGGGGAACACTGAAGCTTTCTTT
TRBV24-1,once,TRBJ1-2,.,CATSDRAYGYTF,TGTGCCACCAGTGACAGGGCATATGGCTACACCTTC
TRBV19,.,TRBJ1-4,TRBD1,CACGQGSGKLFF,TGTGCCTGCGGACAGGGAAGCGGAAAACTGTTTTTT
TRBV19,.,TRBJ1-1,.,CASRKTQGTEAFF,TGTGCCAGTAGGAAAACGCAGGGGACTGAAGCTTTCTTT
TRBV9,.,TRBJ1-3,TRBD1,CASSAQGASGNTIYF,TGTGCCAGCAGCGCACAGGGGGCGTCTGGAAACACCATATATTTT
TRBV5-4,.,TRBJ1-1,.,CASSLRQEKAFF,TGTGCCAGCAGCTTAAGACAGGAGAAAGCTTTCTTT
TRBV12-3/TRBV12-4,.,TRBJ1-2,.,CASSFTTYGYTF,TGTGCCAGCAGTTTCACAACATATGGCTACACCTTC
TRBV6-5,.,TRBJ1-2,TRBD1,CASSLLTGGYGYTF,TGTGCCAGCAGCCTCCTGACAGGGGGCTATGGCTACACCTTC
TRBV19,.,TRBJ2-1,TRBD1,CASSGTGYNEQFF,TGTGCCAGTAGTGGGACAGGGTACAATGAGCAGTTCTTC
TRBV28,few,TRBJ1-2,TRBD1,CASRADRADLGYTF,TGTGCCAGCAGGGCTGACAGGGCAGATTTGGGCTACACCTTC
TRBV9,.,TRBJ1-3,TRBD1,CASSVAGTVGNTIYF,TGTGCCAGCAGCGTAGCGGGGACAGTTGGAAACACCATATATTTT
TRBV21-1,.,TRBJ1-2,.,CASSKARRAGYYGYTF,TGTGCCAGCAGCAAAGCGAGGAGGGCAGGGTACTATGGCTACACCTTC
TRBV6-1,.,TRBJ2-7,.,CASSERNPRGVGEQYF,TGTGCCAGCAGTGAACGTAACCCCAGGGGGGTAGGGGAGCAGTACTTC
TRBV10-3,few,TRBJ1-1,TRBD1,CAISEDRGRGEAFF,TGTGCCATCAGTGAGGACAGGGGAAGGGGTGAAGCTTTCTTT
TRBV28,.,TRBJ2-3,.,CASSLTGNTDTQYF,TGTGCCAGCAGTTTAACGGGAAACACAGATACGCAGTATTTT
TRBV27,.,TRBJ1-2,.,CATARRDLRGYTF,TGTGCCACCGCGCGGAGGGACTTGCGGGGCTACACCTTC
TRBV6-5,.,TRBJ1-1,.,CASTLLSTEAFF,TGTGCCAGCACACTTTTGTCCACTGAAGCTTTCTTT
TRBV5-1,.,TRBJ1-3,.,CASSLGPLTGGNTIYF,TGCGCCAGCAGCTTGGGGCCCCTCACGGGAGGAAACACCATATATTTT
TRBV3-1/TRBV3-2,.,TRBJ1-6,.,CASSHGQIPDSPLHF,TGTGCCAGCAGCCACGGACAGATCCCTGATTCACCCCTCCACTTT
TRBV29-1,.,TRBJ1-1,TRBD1,CSAGGAMNTEAFF,TGCAGCGCAGGGGGCGCCATGAACACTGAAGCTTTCTTT
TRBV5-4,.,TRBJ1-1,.,CASSTGTPGKAFF,TGTGCCAGCAGCACCGGGACACCTGGAAAAGCTTTCTTT
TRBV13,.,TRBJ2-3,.,CASSLEQAHPTRF,TGTGCCAGCAGCTTAGAGCAGGCCCATCCTACACGCTTT
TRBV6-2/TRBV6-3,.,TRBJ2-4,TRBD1,CASSKPGQSKNIQYF,TGTGCCAGCAGTAAACCGGGACAGTCGAAAAACATTCAGTACTTC
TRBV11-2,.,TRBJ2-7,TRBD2,CASSFGTSGAYEQYF,TGTGCCAGCAGCTTCGGGACTAGCGGGGCCTACGAGCAGTACTTC
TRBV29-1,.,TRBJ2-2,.,CSVYSPNTGELFF,TGCAGCGTTTACAGCCCAAACACCGGGGAGCTGTTTTTT
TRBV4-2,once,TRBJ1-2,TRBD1,CASREGAPNPGYTF,TGTGCCAGCCGGGAGGGGGCCCCGAATCCTGGCTACACCTTC
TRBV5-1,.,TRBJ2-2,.,CASSLGGSSGTGELFF,TGCGCCAGCAGCTTGGGGGGGAGTAGCGGCACCGGGGAGCTGTTTTTT
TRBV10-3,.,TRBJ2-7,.,CAISESQVGLREQYF,TGTGCCATCAGTGAGTCACAGGTGGGTCTACGAGAGCAGTACTTC
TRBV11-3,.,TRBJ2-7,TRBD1,CASSSPGQGVYEQYF,TGTGCCAGCAGCTCACCTGGACAGGGGGTCTACGAGCAGTACTTC
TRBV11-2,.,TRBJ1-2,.,CASSLNPGQHYGYTF,TGTGCCAGCAGCTTAAATCCCGGACAGCACTATGGCTACACCTTC
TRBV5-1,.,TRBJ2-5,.,CASSLFADRISGTQYF,TGCGCCAGCAGCTTGTTCGCTGATAGGATATCAGGGACCCAGTACTTC
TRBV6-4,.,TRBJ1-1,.,CASSDVQGALYTEAFF,TGTGCCAGCAGTGACGTCCAGGGCGCCTTGTACACTGAAGCTTTCTTT
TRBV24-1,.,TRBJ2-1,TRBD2,CATSDLKIGEGKTIGEQFF,TGTGCCACCAGTGATTTGAAAATTGGGGAGGGAAAAACTATAGGTGAGCAGTTCTTC
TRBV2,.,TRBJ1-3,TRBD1,CASSDSPTGSGNTIYF,TGTGCCAGCAGTGATTCCCCGACAGGGTCTGGAAACACCATATATTTT
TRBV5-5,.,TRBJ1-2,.,CASSLEQAVNYGYTF,TGTGCCAGCAGCTTGGAACAGGCTGTCAACTATGGCTACACCTTC
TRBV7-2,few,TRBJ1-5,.,CASSSRGQRQPQHF,TGTGCCAGCAGCTCCCGAGGACAACGTCAGCCCCAGCATTTT
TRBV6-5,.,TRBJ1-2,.,CASSPYSHGNYGYTF,TGTGCCAGCAGTCCTTATTCCCACGGTAACTATGGCTACACCTTC
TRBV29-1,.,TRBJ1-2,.,CSVEGRANYGYTF,TGCAGCGTTGAGGGCCGAGCTAACTATGGCTACACCTTC
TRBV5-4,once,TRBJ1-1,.,CASHLLGQKKNTEAFF,TGTGCCAGCCATCTTCTAGGACAGAAGAAGAACACTGAAGCTTTCTTT
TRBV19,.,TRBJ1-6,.,CASSSSGFSSYNSPLHF,TGTGCCAGTAGTTCCTCCGGGTTCAGCTCCTATAATTCACCCCTCCACTTT
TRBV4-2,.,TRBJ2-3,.,CASSQDPEDTQYF,TGTGCCAGCAGCCAAGATCCAGAAGATACGCAGTATTTT
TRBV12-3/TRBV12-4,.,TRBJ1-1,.,CASSPRGNTEAFF,TGTGCCAGCAGTCCCAGGGGCAACACTGAAGCTTTCTTT
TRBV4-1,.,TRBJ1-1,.,CASSLVGDTEAFF,TGCGCCAGCAGCCTTGTCGGGGACACTGAAGCTTTCTTT
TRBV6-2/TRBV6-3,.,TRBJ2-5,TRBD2,CASSLSGSPETQYF,TGTGCCAGCAGTCTGAGCGGGAGTCCCGAGACCCAGTACTTC
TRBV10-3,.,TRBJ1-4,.,CAISGQAGLEKLFF,TGTGCCATCAGTGGACAGGCGGGTCTAGAAAAACTGTTTTTT
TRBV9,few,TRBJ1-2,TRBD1,CASSAGTGYGYTF,TGTGCCAGCAGCGCCGGGACAGGGTATGGCTACACCTTC
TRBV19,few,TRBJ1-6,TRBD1,CASRMRQGGSPLHF,TGTGCCAGTAGGATGAGACAGGGAGGTTCACCCCTCCACTTT
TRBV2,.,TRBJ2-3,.,CASRTLGPGGTDTQYF,TGTGCCAGCAGGACCCTAGGACCGGGGGGCACAGATACGCAGTATTTT
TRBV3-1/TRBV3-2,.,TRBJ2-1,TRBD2,CASSQDSAGRGQFF,TGTGCCAGCAGCCAAGACTCAGCGGGAAGGGGGCAGTTCTTC
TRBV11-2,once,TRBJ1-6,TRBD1,CASSSQGASSYNSPLHF,TGTGCCAGCAGCTCACAGGGGGCAAGCTCCTATAATTCACCCCTCCACTTT
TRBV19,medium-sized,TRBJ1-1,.,CATGVLGTEAFF,TGTGCCACGGGGGTATTGGGCACTGAAGCTTTCTTT
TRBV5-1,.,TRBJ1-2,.,CASSAEPRGSSVIVYTF,TGCGCCAGCAGCGCGGAGCCCCGGGGGAGCAGTGTAATTGTCTACACCTTC
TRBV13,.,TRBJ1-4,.,CASSPPGGRVGEKLFF,TGTGCCAGCAGCCCGCCGGGGGGCAGGGTAGGGGAAAAACTGTTTTTT
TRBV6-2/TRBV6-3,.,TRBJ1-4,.,CASSYSSRSNEKLFF,TGTGCCAGCAGTTATTCGAGCCGATCTAATGAAAAACTGTTTTTT
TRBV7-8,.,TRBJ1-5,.,CATRNGGDQPQHF,TGTGCCACCCGCAACGGGGGAGATCAGCCCCAGCATTTT
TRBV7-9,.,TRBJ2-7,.,CASSLQTYEQYF,TGTGCCAGCAGCCTCCAGACCTACGAGCAGTACTTC